This T cell receptor beta chain was found in a study of CD8+ T cells in alopecia areata (dated by TCRdb to between 2018 and 2020). Turning to the overall study: Treated patients were enrolled in an open-label pilot trial of oral tofacitinib at 5 to 10 mg twice daily for moderate-to-severe alopecia areata. In humans, TCRbeta sequencing was performed on scalp tissue and on sorted CD4+ and CD8+ peripheral blood T cells from healthy controls and from patients with patchy or totalis/universalis alopecia areata. RNA was extracted with the PAXgene miRNA kit for fixed scalp, the miRNeasy kit for PBMCs, and the RNeasy kit for mouse skin. Scalp clonality was compared across normal scalp (n=4), patchy alopecia areata scalp (n=8), and alopecia totalis/universalis scalp (n=8). Tofacitinib was given for 6 to 18 months, followed by 6 months of follow-up off drug to assess delayed response and recurrence. Tofacitinib-treated patients had biopsies at baseline and at 4 and 24 weeks of treatment, with a later scalp biopsy in several patients. TCRbeta CDR3 regions were amplified by immunoSEQ multiplex PCR with 35 Vbeta forward and 13 Jbeta reverse primers. The study used high-throughput TCRbeta sequencing to examine T cell clonal expansion in alopecia areata, in both the C3H/HeJ mouse model and human patients. The study at large found these results: Shared TCR sequences between patients were less evident than in mice, which may be partly attributable to HLA diversity in the patient population. Lesional scalp, especially in alopecia totalis/universalis, showed higher clonality and more expanded CD8+ clones than normal scalp, suggesting antigenic drive. Unlike mouse skin, which is dominated by gammadelta T cells, normal human skin has resident alphabeta T cells that are also sequenced, and this complicates analysis of the scalp TCR repertoire.

Library preparation employed the immunoSEQ multiplex PCR assay. RNA was extracted from all samples and reverse transcribed into cDNA as template for TCR sequencing. First-strand cDNA was synthesized with SuperScript III using a 2:1 mix of oligo-dT and random hexamers. A synthetic immune receptor repertoire was used to measure amplification bias, and any remaining bias was corrected computationally. For the original study's pipeline: After raw reads were preprocessed to remove errors, the CDR3 was defined following IMGT conventions as running from the conserved cysteine to phenylalanine. Clonality was calculated as 1 minus Shannon entropy normalized by log2 of the number of productive unique TCRs. Whether scalp clones were CD4 or CD8 was inferred by matching scalp TCRbeta sequences against CD4 and CD8 repertoires sorted from blood. TCRdb retrieved this table from immuneACCESS and kept in-frame rearrangements only. Not all clones are present; in checked studies, unresolved V genes account for under half, and no reason is known for the remainder. The D gene and trimming were derived from the DNA, and the V and J assignments and clone size from that table. Present in this sample are about 69,000 clones, roughly 60% of which were seen just once. About a sixth of the sample is held by the ten biggest clonotypes.

This specimen's time point label, interpreted: baseline before oral tofacitinib. Peripheral blood and lesional scalp punch biopsies were obtained from patients with alopecia areata. PBMCs were separated by density centrifugation and stained for CD3, CD4 and CD8, after which CD4+ and CD8+ T cells were sorted on a FACSAria. About this clone itself: The clone's antigen remains unknown. It has no much larger one-base neighbor in the sample; base qualities were not kept.

The CDR3 numbers 16 residues from cysteine through phenylalanine. Only the CDR3 DNA is retained, 48 bases long and in frame from the first base. V is pared back by 0 bases and J by 2 bases, with 13 bases lying between the germline termini. The germline V gene provides CDR1 SGDLS and CDR2 YYNGEE. The receptor comes from a human donor with alopecia areata. The sequences come from CD8+ T cells sorted from blood, collected at week 0. The chain employs TRBV9 and TRBJ2-3, with the D segment identity uncertain. The nucleotide sequence is TGTGCCAGCAGCGTAGGGCTCGATGTCACCACAGATACGCAGTATTTT. Its protein product is CASSVGLDVTTDTQYF.